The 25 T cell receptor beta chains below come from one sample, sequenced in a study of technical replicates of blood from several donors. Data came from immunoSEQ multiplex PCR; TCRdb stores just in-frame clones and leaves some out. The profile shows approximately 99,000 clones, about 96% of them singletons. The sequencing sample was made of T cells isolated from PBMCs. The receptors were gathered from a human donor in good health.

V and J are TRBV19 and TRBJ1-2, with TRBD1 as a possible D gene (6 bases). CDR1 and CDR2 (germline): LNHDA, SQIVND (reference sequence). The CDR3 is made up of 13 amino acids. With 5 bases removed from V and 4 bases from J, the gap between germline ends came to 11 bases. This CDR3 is CASSWDNGYGYTF. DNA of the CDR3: TGTGCCAGTAGTTGGGACAACGGCTATGGCTACACCTTC.

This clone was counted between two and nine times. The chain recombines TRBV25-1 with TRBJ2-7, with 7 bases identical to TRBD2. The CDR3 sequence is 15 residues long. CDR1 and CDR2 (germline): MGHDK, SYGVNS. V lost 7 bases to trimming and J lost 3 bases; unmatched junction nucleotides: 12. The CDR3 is CASTEEGGIGYEQYF. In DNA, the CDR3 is TGTGCCAGCACCGAGGAGGGAGGGATTGGCTACGAGCAGTACTTC.

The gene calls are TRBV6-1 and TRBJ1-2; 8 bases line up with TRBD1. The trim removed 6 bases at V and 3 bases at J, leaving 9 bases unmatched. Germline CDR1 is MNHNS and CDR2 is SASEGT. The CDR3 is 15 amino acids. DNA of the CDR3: TGTGCCAGCAGCGAACGACAGGGGTGGGACTATGGCTACACCTTC. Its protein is CASSERQGWDYGYTF.

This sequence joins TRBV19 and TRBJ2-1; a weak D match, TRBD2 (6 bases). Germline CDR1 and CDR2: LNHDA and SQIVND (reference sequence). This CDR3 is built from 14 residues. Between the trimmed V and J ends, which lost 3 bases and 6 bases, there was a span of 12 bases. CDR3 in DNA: TGTGCCAGTAGTATGGACGGGCGGGGCAATGAGCAGTTCTTC. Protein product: CASSMDGRGNEQFF.

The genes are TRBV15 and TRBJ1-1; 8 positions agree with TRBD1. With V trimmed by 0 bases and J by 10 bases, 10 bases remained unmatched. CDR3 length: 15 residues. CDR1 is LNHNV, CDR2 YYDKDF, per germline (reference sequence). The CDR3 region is CATSRDSGLQGGAFF. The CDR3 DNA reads TGTGCCACCAGCAGAGATTCGGGGCTACAGGGGGGAGCTTTCTTT.

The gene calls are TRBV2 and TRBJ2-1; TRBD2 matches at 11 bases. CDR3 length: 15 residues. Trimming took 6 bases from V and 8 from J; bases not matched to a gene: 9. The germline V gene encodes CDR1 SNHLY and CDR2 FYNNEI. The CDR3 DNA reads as TGTGCCAGCAGCTATAGCGGGGGGGCCGCGGATGAGCAGTTCTTC. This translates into CASSYSGGAADEQFF.

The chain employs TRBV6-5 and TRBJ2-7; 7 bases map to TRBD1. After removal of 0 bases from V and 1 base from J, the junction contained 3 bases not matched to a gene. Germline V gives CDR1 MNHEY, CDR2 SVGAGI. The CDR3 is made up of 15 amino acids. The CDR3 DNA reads TGTGCCAGCAGTTACTCCACAGGGGCGTCCTACGAGCAGTACTTC. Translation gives CASSYSTGASYEQYF.

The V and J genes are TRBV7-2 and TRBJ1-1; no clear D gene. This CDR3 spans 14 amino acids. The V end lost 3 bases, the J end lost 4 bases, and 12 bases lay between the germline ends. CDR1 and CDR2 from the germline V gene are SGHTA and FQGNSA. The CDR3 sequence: CASSFRVGGTEAFF. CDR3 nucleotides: TGTGCCAGCAGCTTTAGAGTAGGAGGCACTGAAGCTTTCTTT.

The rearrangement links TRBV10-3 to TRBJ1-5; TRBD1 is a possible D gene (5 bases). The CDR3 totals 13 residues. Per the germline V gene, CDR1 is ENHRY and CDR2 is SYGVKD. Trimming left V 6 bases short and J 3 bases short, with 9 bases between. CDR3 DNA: TGTGCCATCAGCAGGGACTTCAATCAGCCCCAGCATTTT. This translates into CAISRDFNQPQHF.

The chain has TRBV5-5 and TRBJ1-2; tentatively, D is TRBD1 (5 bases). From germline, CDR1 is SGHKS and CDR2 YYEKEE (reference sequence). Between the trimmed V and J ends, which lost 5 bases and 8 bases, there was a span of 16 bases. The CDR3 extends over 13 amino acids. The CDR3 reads CASRPQGGRGYTF. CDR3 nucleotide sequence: TGTGCCAGCAGGCCCCAGGGAGGAAGGGGCTACACCTTC.

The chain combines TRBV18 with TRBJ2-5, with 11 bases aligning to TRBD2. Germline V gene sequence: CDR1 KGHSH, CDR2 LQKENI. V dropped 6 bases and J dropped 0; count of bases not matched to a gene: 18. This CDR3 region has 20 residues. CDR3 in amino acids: CASSPAQLAGGPPYQETQYF. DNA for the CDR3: TGTGCCAGCTCGCCTGCACAGTTAGCGGGAGGGCCACCGTACCAAGAGACCCAGTACTTC.

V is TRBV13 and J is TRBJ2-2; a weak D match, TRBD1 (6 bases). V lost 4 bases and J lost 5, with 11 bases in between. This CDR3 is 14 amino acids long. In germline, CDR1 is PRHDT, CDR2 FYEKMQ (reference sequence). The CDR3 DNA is TGTGCCAGCAGCTCAGGGGTCGGGACCGGGGAGCTGTTTTTT. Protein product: CASSSGVGTGELFF.

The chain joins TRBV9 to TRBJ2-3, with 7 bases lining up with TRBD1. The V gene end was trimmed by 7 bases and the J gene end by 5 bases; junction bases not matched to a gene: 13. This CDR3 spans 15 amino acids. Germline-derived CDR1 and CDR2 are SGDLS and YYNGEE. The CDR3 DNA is TGTGCCAGCGCGGCCATGGGACAGCTTCAAGATACGCAGTATTTT. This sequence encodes CASAAMGQLQDTQYF.

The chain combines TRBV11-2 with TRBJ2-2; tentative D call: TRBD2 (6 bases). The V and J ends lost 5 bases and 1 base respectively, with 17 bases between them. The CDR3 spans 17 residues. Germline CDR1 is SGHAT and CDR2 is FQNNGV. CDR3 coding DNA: TGTGCCAGCAGCGCCACTAGCCCGACCCGGAACACCGGGGAGCTGTTTTTT. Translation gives CASSATSPTRNTGELFF.

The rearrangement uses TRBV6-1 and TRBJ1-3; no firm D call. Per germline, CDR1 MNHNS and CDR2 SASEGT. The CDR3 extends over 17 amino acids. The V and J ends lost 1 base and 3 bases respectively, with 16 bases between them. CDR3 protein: CASSEVSFGEGGNTIYF. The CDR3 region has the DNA TGTGCCAGCAGTGAAGTTAGCTTCGGGGAAGGTGGAAACACCATATATTTT.

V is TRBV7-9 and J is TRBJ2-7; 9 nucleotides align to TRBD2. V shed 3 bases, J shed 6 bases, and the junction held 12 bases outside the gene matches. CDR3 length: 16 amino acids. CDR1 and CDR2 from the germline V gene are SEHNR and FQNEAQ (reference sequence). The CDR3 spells CASSFRESGRSSEQYF. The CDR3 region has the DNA TGTGCCAGCAGCTTCAGAGAGAGCGGGAGGAGCAGCGAGCAGTACTTC.

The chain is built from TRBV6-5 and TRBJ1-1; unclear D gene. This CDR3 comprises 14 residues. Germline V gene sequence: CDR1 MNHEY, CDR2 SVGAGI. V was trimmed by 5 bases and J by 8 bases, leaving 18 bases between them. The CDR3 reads CASSVNPGSAEAFF. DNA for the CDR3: TGTGCCAGCAGTGTCAACCCCGGGAGTGCGGAAGCTTTCTTT.

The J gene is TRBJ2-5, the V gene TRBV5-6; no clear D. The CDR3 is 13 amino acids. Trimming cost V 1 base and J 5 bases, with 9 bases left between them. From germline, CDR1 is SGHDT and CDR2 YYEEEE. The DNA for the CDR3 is TGTGCCAGCAGCTTGCCGGGTGTGGAGACCCAGTACTTC. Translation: CASSLPGVETQYF. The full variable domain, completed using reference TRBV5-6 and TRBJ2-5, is DAGVTQSPTHLIKTRGQQVTLRCSPKSGHDTVSWYQQALGQGPQFIFQYYEEEERQRGNFPDRFSGHQFPNYSSELNVNALLLGDSALYLCASSLPGVETQYFGPGTRLLVL.

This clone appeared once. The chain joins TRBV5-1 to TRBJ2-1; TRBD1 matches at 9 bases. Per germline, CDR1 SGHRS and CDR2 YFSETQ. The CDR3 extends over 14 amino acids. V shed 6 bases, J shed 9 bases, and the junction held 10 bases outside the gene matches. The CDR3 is CASNLQGASREQFF. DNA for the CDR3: TGCGCCAGCAACTTACAGGGGGCGAGCCGTGAGCAGTTCTTC.

The CDR3 loop is CASSLGQGLENTEAFF. The CDR3 DNA reads TGTGCCAGCAGCCTGGGACAGGGGCTGGAGAACACTGAAGCTTTCTTT. V gene TRBV4-2 combines with J gene TRBJ1-1; TRBD1 aligns across 10 bases. The length of the CDR3 is 16 residues. The germline gives CDR1 LGHNA, CDR2 YNFKEQ. With V trimmed by 4 bases and J by 1 base, 6 bases remained unmatched.

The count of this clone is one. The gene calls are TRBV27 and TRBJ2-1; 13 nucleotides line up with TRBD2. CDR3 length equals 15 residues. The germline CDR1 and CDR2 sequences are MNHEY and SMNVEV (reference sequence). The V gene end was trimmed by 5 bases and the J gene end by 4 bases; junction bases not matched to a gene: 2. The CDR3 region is CASSQLAGGYNEQFF. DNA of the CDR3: TGTGCCAGCAGTCAACTAGCGGGGGGGTACAATGAGCAGTTCTTC.

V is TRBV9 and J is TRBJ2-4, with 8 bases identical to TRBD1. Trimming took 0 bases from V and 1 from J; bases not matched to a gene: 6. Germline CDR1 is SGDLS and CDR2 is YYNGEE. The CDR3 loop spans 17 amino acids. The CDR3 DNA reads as TGTGCCAGCAGCGTAGCAGCAGGGGGCTTCGCCAAAAACATTCAGTACTTC. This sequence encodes CASSVAAGGFAKNIQYF.

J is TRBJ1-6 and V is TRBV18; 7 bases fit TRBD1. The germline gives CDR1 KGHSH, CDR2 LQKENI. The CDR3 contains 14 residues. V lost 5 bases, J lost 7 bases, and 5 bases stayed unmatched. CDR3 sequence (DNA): TGTGCCAGCTCAGCTACAGGGGTGAATTCACCCCTCCACTTT. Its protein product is CASSATGVNSPLHF.

CDR3 residues: CASSFLGQGTF. The DNA of the CDR3 is TGTGCCAGCAGTTTCCTAGGACAGGGAACCTTC. This rearrangement joins TRBV28 to TRBJ1-2; 8 nucleotides match TRBD1. Germline CDR1 MDHEN, CDR2 SYDVKM. V was pared by 3 bases and J by 14 bases, with 5 bases of the junction left unmatched. CDR3 length: 11 amino acids.

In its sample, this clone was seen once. For the CDR3, the DNA is TGTGCCAGCAGCAAAGGTTGGACTAGCGGGAGAAGATTTCACTTC. Its translation: CASSKGWTSGRRFHF. The chain links TRBV21-1 to TRBJ2-7; TRBD2 is the table's D call, not checked against the DNA. TRBV21-1 is an annotated pseudogene. This CDR3 has 15 amino acids.